These T cell receptor delta chains were read from a single sample in a study of Vδ1+ human thymocytes. TCRdb redid the clone calls on the multiplex PCR reads with CATT. This table holds more than 25,000 delta-chain clones, 7.4% found once. Sample: Vdelta1+ gamma-delta thymocytes from the thymus. These receptor sequences come from a girl in the first two years of life who had congenital heart surgery. CDR3s include the opening cysteine and the closing phenylalanine or tryptophan. D genes are given only for firm matches. Where a row states a size, it is once, few, many or the class of an expanded clone; other rows omit it.

TRDV1,-,TRDJ1,-,CALGELLNSGGRRYTDKLIF,TGTGCTCTTGGGGAACTCCTCAATTCAGGGGGACGTAGGTACACCGATAAACTCATCTTT
TRDV2,TRDD3,TRDJ1,medium-sized,CACDTRGCFYWGPHPRGYTDKLIF,TGTGCCTGTGACACACGGGGGTGCTTTTACTGGGGCCCTCACCCCCGGGGGTACACCGATAAACTCATCTTT
TRDV1,-,TRDJ1,few,CALENTDKLIF,TGTGCTCTTGAGAACACCGATAAACTCATCTTT
TRDV1,TRDD3,TRDJ1,few,CALGELGSYWGIRFMDTDKLIF,TGTGCTCTTGGGGAACTAGGATCCTACTGGGGGATACGCTTCATGGACACCGATAAACTCATCTTT
TRDV1,TRDD3,TRDJ1,few,CALGPVALFPADYWGIHRPYTDKLIF,TGTGCTCTTGGGCCCGTGGCGCTATTCCCCGCCGACTACTGGGGGATACACCGACCGTACACCGATAAACTCATCTTT
TRDV1,TRDD3,TRDJ1,few,CALGEGPNSRHRLGDAPSTDKLIF,TGTGCTCTTGGGGAAGGGCCGAATTCTAGGCACCGACTGGGGGATGCGCCCTCCACCGATAAACTCATCTTT
TRDV1,TRDD3,TRDJ1,-,CALGPGGTDKLIF,TGTGCTCTTGGGCCTGGGGGGACCGATAAACTCATCTTT
TRDV1,-,TRDJ1,few,CALGALAHRAPDKLIF,TGTGCTCTTGGGGCCCTAGCGCATAGGGCACCCGATAAACTCATCTTT
TRDV1,TRDD3,TRDJ1,-,CALGEPRRGGYGEEADKLIF,TGTGCTCTTGGGGAACCCAGGCGTGGGGGATACGGGGAGGAGGCCGATAAACTCATCTTT
TRDV1,TRDD3,TRDJ1,-,CALGELGPSVLGMPYTDKLIF,TGTGCTCTTGGGGAACTAGGACCTTCGGTACTGGGGATGCCGTACACCGATAAACTCATCTTT
TRDV1,-,TRDJ1,-,CALGEPGYSTDKLIF,TGTGCTCTTGGGGAACCTGGATACTCGACCGATAAACTCATCTTT
TRDV1,TRDD3,TRDJ1,-,CALGTPPVLGDSERKLIF,TGTGCTCTTGGGACGCCCCCCGTACTGGGGGATAGTGAGAGGAAACTCATCTTT
TRDV1,-,TRDJ1,-,CALGGETLPTPRWGMTDKLIF,TGTGCTCTTGGGGGTGAGACACTTCCTACGCCACGATGGGGGATGACCGATAAACTCATCTTT
TRDV1,-,TRDJ1,few,CALGDRSLYPKGGKLIF,TGTGCTCTTGGGGACCGTTCCCTTTACCCGAAGGGGGGTAAACTCATCTTT
TRDV1,TRDD3,TRDJ1,few,CALGESGLGDAREELIF,TGTGCTCTTGGGGAATCGGGGCTGGGGGATGCCCGTGAAGAACTCATCTTT
TRDV1,TRDD3,TRDJ1,-,CALGVTGGIRPKLIF,TGTGCTCTTGGGGTTACAGGAGGGATACGGCCTAAACTCATCTTT
TRDV1,TRDD3,TRDJ1,-,CALAPTGDTTDKLIF,TGTGCTCTCGCCCCTACCGGGGATACGACCGATAAACTCATCTTT
TRDV1,TRDD3,TRDJ1,-,CALGRNVEPGGYTDKLIF,TGTGCTCTTGGGAGAAATGTCGAACCCGGGGGATACACCGATAAACTCATCTTT
TRDV1,TRDD3,TRDJ1,-,CALGELGGPWGIFTDKLIF,TGTGCTCTTGGGGAACTAGGTGGGCCTTGGGGGATTTTCACCGATAAACTCATCTTT
TRDV1,TRDD3,TRDJ1,-,CALGERPSGPLTGGDTDKLIF,TGTGCTCTTGGGGAACGCCCCTCCGGTCCCCTTACTGGGGGTGACACCGATAAACTCATCTTT
TRDV1,TRDD3,TRDJ1,-,CALGESYEGNWGIITDKLIF,TGTGCTCTTGGGGAAAGCTACGAGGGAAACTGGGGGATCATAACCGATAAACTCATCTTT
TRDV1,TRDD3,TRDJ1,-,CALGGLSDDWGISNGPGWFKLIF,TGTGCTCTTGGGGGACTAAGCGACGACTGGGGGATTTCAAATGGACCAGGTTGGTTTAAACTCATCTTT
TRDV1,TRDD3,TRDJ1,few,CALGEFLPPRSLLGEVDKLIF,TGTGCTCTTGGGGAATTCCTTCCCCCTAGGTCTTTACTGGGGGAGGTCGATAAACTCATCTTT
TRDV1,-,TRDJ1,few,CALGEESTDKLIF,TGTGCTCTTGGGGAGGAAAGCACCGATAAACTCATCTTT
TRDV1,-,TRDJ1,-,CALGERNAATDKLIF,TGTGCTCTTGGGGAAAGGAATGCGGCCACCGATAAACTCATCTTT
TRDV1,-,TRDJ1,-,CALGESGGITDKLIF,TGTGCTCTTGGGGAAAGTGGGGGTATTACCGATAAACTCATCTTT
TRDV1,TRDD3,TRDJ1,-,CALGETTKWQPGIRGSTDKLIF,TGTGCTCTTGGGGAGACGACTAAGTGGCAACCGGGGATACGTGGAAGCACCGATAAACTCATCTTT
TRDV1,TRDD3,TRDJ1,few,CALGELAPTGARPLYTDKLIF,TGTGCTCTTGGGGAACTAGCACCTACTGGGGCTAGGCCACTCTACACCGATAAACTCATCTTT
TRDV1,TRDD3,TRDJ1,few,CALGDKLPPPVLGDTDKLIF,TGTGCTCTTGGGGACAAACTTCCTCCCCCCGTACTGGGGGATACCGATAAACTCATCTTT
TRDV1,-,TRDJ1,-,CALGEILRLGMYTDKLIF,TGTGCTCTTGGGGAAATCTTACGACTGGGAATGTACACCGATAAACTCATCTTT
TRDV1,-,TRDJ1,-,CALGELTDKLIF,TGTGCTCTTGGGGAACTCACCGATAAACTCATCTTT
TRDV1,TRDD3,TRDJ1,-,CALGADRLLGSTDKLIF,TGTGCTCTTGGGGCGGACCGCCTACTGGGGTCCACCGATAAACTCATCTTT
TRDV1,TRDD3,TRDJ1,few,CALGELPCTGGLGYKYTDKLIF,TGCGCTCTTGGGGAACTTCCCTGTACTGGGGGATTAGGCTACAAGTACACCGATAAACTCATCTTT
TRDV1,TRDD3,TRDJ1,few,CALGEQYWGIRPYTDKLIF,TGTGCTCTTGGGGAACAATACTGGGGGATACGCCCTTACACCGATAAACTCATCTTT
TRDV1,TRDD3,TRDJ1,few,CALGERDVLGDTYTDKLIF,TGTGCTCTTGGGGAACGCGATGTTCTGGGGGACACATACACCGATAAACTCATCTTT
TRDV1,TRDD2,TRDJ1,-,CALGTSYSRTGYTDKLIF,TGTGCTCTTGGGACTTCCTACTCCCGGACTGGATACACCGATAAACTCATCTTT
TRDV1,TRDD3,TRDJ1,few,CALGVTFKSGGYRPYTDKLIF,TGTGCTCTTGGGGTAACCTTTAAGTCTGGGGGATACCGGCCGTACACCGATAAACTCATCTTT
TRDV1,-,TRDJ1,-,CALGPPTLTYTDKLIF,TGTGCTCTTGGGCCTCCTACCCTTACATACACCGATAAACTCATCTTT
TRDV1,TRDD3,TRDJ1,few,CALGERGPGDRRLIF,TGTGCTCTTGGGGAACGGGGACCGGGGGATCGGAGACTCATCTTT
TRDV1,TRDD2,TRDJ1,-,CALGELLSYFLPRPRDKLIF,TGTGCTCTTGGGGAACTTCTTTCCTACTTCTTACCGCGTCCGCGGGATAAACTCATCTTT
TRDV1,TRDD3,TRDJ1,few,CALGGTMIWGIRFTDKLIF,TGTGCTCTTGGGGGTACAATGATCTGGGGGATACGGTTCACCGATAAACTCATCTTT